This is a list of T cell receptor beta chains from one sample in a study of CD4+ T cells in melanoma. Repertoires were generated with immunoSEQ multiplex PCR, while TCRdb's copy carries only in-frame clones and drops some. The profile covers some 110,000 clones, with 92% appearing a single time and roughly 3.5% taken by the ten largest. The sequencing input was peripheral blood. These receptors were collected from a human donor with melanoma. The CDR3 runs from the conserved cysteine through the conserved F or W. The D gene is left open where the match is weak. Some rows mark clone size as missing; the rest say once, few, many or name a class of expanded clone.

V: TRBV10-3; D: TRBD2; size: -; J: TRBJ2-7; DNA: TGTGCCATCAGTTTAGCGGGAACGACCTACGAGCAGTACTTC; CDR3: CAISLAGTTYEQYF
V: TRBV15; D: -; size: -; J: TRBJ1-1; DNA: TGTGCCACCAGCGGCCAGGGGTATGAAGCTTTCTTT; CDR3: CATSGQGYEAFF
V: TRBV15; D: -; size: -; J: TRBJ2-1; DNA: TGTGCCACCAGCAGAAAGGACCCGCGGGAAAATGAGCAGTTCTTC; CDR3: CATSRKDPRENEQFF
V: TRBV27; D: -; size: -; J: TRBJ1-1; DNA: TGTGCCAGCAAGATGGAGAGGAACACTGAAGCTTTCTTT; CDR3: CASKMERNTEAFF
V: TRBV15; D: -; size: -; J: TRBJ2-5; DNA: TGTGCCACCAGTTCCCCCATTGCGTTGGAGACCCAGTACTTC; CDR3: CATSSPIALETQYF
V: TRBV5-3; D: -; size: once; J: TRBJ2-7; DNA: TGTGCCCCACCTAGGCACCGAACCTACGAGCAGTACTTC; CDR3: CAPPRHRTYEQYF
V: TRBV5-6; D: TRBD1; size: -; J: TRBJ2-4; DNA: TGTGCCAGCAGCGTGACAGGGTCCCGTAACATTCAGTACTTC; CDR3: CASSVTGSRNIQYF
V: TRBV28; D: TRBD1; size: -; J: TRBJ1-2; DNA: TGTGCCAGCAGACCCATTTCCGGGACAGGGGGTGGCTATGGCTACACCTTC; CDR3: CASRPISGTGGGYGYTF
V: TRBV9; D: TRBD1; size: -; J: TRBJ2-7; DNA: TGTGCCAGCAGCGTACTACCGGGACAGGGGTACGAGCAGTACTTC; CDR3: CASSVLPGQGYEQYF
V: TRBV21-1; D: -; size: once; J: TRBJ1-3; DNA: TGTGCCAGCAGCTCCCAGCCGCCGCGCAGAAACACCATATATTTT; CDR3: CASSSQPPRRNTIYF
V: TRBV7-9; D: TRBD2; size: -; J: TRBJ2-1; DNA: TGTGCCAGCAGCTTAGCGCCTCAACGGACTAGCGGGATCAATGAGCAGTTCTTC; CDR3: CASSLAPQRTSGINEQFF
V: TRBV19; D: -; size: -; J: TRBJ2-7; DNA: TGTGCCAGTAGTAGCTTCGCCGGGGTCAGGGGAGCGGACGAGCAGTACTTC; CDR3: CASSSFAGVRGADEQYF
V: TRBV4-1; D: -; size: -; J: TRBJ2-3; DNA: TGCGCCAGCAGCCAAGAGGGCGGGGACACGCAGTATTTT; CDR3: CASSQEGGDTQYF
V: TRBV11-3; D: TRBD2; size: once; J: TRBJ2-2; DNA: TGTGCCAGCAGCCCGGCCCGGAGCGGGAATACCGGGGAGCTGTTTTTT; CDR3: CASSPARSGNTGELFF
V: TRBV2; D: -; size: -; J: TRBJ1-3; DNA: TGTGCCAGCACCAGCCGAGACTCTGGAAACACCATATATTTT; CDR3: CASTSRDSGNTIYF
V: TRBV6-6; D: -; size: -; J: TRBJ1-5; DNA: TGTGCCAGCAGTTACGATGCAGCTTATAGCAATCAGCCCCAGCATTTT; CDR3: CASSYDAAYSNQPQHF
V: TRBV6-5; D: TRBD2; size: once; J: TRBJ2-7; DNA: TGTGCCAGCAGTTACAGCGGGGACTCTCTCGAGCAGTGCTTC; CDR3: CASSYSGDSLEQCF
V: TRBV4-3; D: -; size: once; J: TRBJ1-3; DNA: TGCGCCAGCAGCCAGGACAGTGGAAACACCATATATTTT; CDR3: CASSQDSGNTIYF
V: TRBV27; D: TRBD1; size: -; J: TRBJ2-7; DNA: TGTGCCAGCAGTTTATCGAGACAGGGTGGTCGTACGAAACAGTACTTC; CDR3: CASSLSRQGGRTKQYF
V: TRBV5-1; D: -; size: -; J: TRBJ2-6; DNA: TGCGCCAGCAACTTGGGGGGCTCTGGGGCCAACGTCCTGACTTTC; CDR3: CASNLGGSGANVLTF
V: TRBV4-2; D: -; size: -; J: TRBJ2-3; DNA: TGTGCCAGCAGCCAAGTCTTAGGGAGGGATACGCAGTATTTT; CDR3: CASSQVLGRDTQYF
V: TRBV19; D: -; size: -; J: TRBJ2-3; DNA: TGTGCCAGTAGTAGATTGGACACAGATACGCAGTATTTT; CDR3: CASSRLDTDTQYF
V: TRBV15; D: TRBD1; size: -; J: TRBJ2-1; DNA: TGTGCCACCAATTCCCGGGACAGGGGGTTGAATGAGCAGTTCTTC; CDR3: CATNSRDRGLNEQFF
V: TRBV11-2; D: TRBD1; size: -; J: TRBJ2-7; DNA: TGTGCCAGCAGCTTAGGGCCCAGGGGGTACGAGCAGTACTTC; CDR3: CASSLGPRGYEQYF
V: TRBV27; D: -; size: once; J: TRBJ1-5; DNA: TGTGCCAGCAGTCTCAGCCAGGGTGAGTATAGCAATCAGCCCCAGCATTTT; CDR3: CASSLSQGEYSNQPQHF
V: TRBV9; D: TRBD2; size: -; J: TRBJ2-3; DNA: TGTGCCAGCAGCCCCCGGACTAGCGGGGGCACAGATACGCAGTATTTT; CDR3: CASSPRTSGGTDTQYF
V: TRBV2; D: TRBD2; size: -; J: TRBJ2-5; DNA: TGTGCCAACCAAGCTACTAGCGGGGGTATCCAAGAGACCCAGTACTTC; CDR3: CANQATSGGIQETQYF
V: TRBV2; D: TRBD2; size: -; J: TRBJ2-1; DNA: TGTGCCAGCAGTCTTCTAGCGGGGGGGTACAATGAGCAGTTCTTC; CDR3: CASSLLAGGYNEQFF
V: TRBV16; D: TRBD1; size: -; J: TRBJ2-5; DNA: TGTGCCAGCAGCCGCGGACAGGGGGAGACCCAGTACTTC; CDR3: CASSRGQGETQYF
V: TRBV5-1; D: -; size: -; J: TRBJ2-7; DNA: TGCGCCAGCAGCTTGTACGGAACCTACGAGCAGTACTTC; CDR3: CASSLYGTYEQYF
V: TRBV4-1; D: -; size: -; J: TRBJ1-5; DNA: TGCGCCAGCAGCCAAGATGCGGGGCAGCCCCAGCATTTT; CDR3: CASSQDAGQPQHF
V: TRBV7-3; D: TRBD1; size: once; J: TRBJ2-7; DNA: TGTGCCAGCAGCTTAACGTTTGATCCGGACAGGGGGCCCTACGAGCAGTACTTC; CDR3: CASSLTFDPDRGPYEQYF
V: TRBV6-5; D: -; size: -; J: TRBJ2-7; DNA: TGTGCCAGCAGTGCCAGTCGCAGTAGGATCTACGAGCAGTACTTC; CDR3: CASSASRSRIYEQYF
V: TRBV7-9; D: -; size: once; J: TRBJ1-3; DNA: TGTGCCAGCAGCTTAGGGGACATCTCTGGAAACACCATATATTTT; CDR3: CASSLGDISGNTIYF
V: TRBV7-9; D: -; size: -; J: TRBJ1-1; DNA: TGTGCCAGCAGCGCAGGGGCATTTGAAGCTTTCTTT; CDR3: CASSAGAFEAFF